A single sample gave rise to the 25 T cell receptor beta chains below, sequenced in a study of T cells after yellow fever vaccination (dated by TCRdb to about 2019). Receptors were amplified or captured by 5' RACE. The sequencer listed for this sample is Illumina NovaSeq 6000. TCRdb reworked the public reads: Q25 trimming with fastp, MiXCR clone assembly, productive beta chains retained. Merged by CDR3 protein, the rows form single entries marked with the most common genes and DNA. Present in this sample are about 220,000 distinct CDR3 sequences, 3.2% of which were seen just once. Of the sample, 2.5% to 3.5% is held by the ten largest clones. The treatment or condition label, read with the paper, signifies: live attenuated yellow fever vaccine strain. The sequenced sample was CD4+ T cells sorted from PBMCs, obtained 10 days after the yellow fever booster vaccination. The receptors stem from a man aged 18 to 35 who received the YFV17D yellow fever vaccine.

By share of the sample, this clonotype is medium-sized (0.01 to 0.1%). This chain uses TRBV10-3 with TRBJ2-1; D possibly corresponds to TRBD2 (7 bases). The CDR3 runs 13 residues. The V end lost 8 bases, the J end lost 7 bases, and 15 bases lay between the germline ends. Germline V gene lookup returns CDR1 ENHRY and CDR2 SYGVKD. In DNA, the CDR3 is TGTGCCATCCGAGAGGGGGGGGAGAATGAGCAGTTCTTC. The encoded protein is CAIREGGENEQFF.

This clonotype has ten or more counts. The chain is built from TRBV30 and TRBJ1-2, with TRBD1 matching 7 bases. The CDR3 contains 12 residues. The J segment lost 6 bases and the V segment lost 6 bases, leaving 7 bases of the junction unmatched. Germline V gene sequence: CDR1 GTSNPN, CDR2 SVGIG (reference sequence). The CDR3 here is CACPTGRDGYTF. CDR3 sequence (DNA): TGTGCCTGTCCGACAGGGAGGGATGGCTACACCTTC.

This clonotype came up many times. The chain carries TRBV7-8 and TRBJ2-1, with D possibly matching TRBD2 (6 bases). The CDR3 runs 13 residues. Trimming pared 3 bases from V and 7 bases from J, leaving 10 bases between. The V gene's germline CDR1 is SGHVS and CDR2 FQNEAQ. The CDR3 protein is CASSFLRENEQFF. Here the CDR3 DNA reads TGTGCCAGCAGCTTTTTGCGGGAAAATGAGCAGTTCTTC.

Within the sample, this clonotype is medium-sized. V and J are TRBV2 and TRBJ2-2; 9 bases line up with TRBD1. There are 13 residues in the CDR3. The germline gives CDR1 SNHLY, CDR2 FYNNEI. The ends lost 6 bases at V and 7 bases at J; junction bases unmatched: 3. The CDR3 protein is CASRGQGGGELFF. CDR3 in DNA: TGTGCCAGCAGGGGACAGGGAGGCGGGGAGCTGTTTTTT.

This clonotype was seen a few times. J is TRBJ1-1 and V is TRBV18; 7 bases match TRBD1. Germline CDR1 and CDR2: KGHSH and LQKENI. The CDR3 loop spans 15 amino acids. V shed 3 bases and J 1 base; nucleotides not matched to a gene: 5. CDR3 sequence reads: CASSPGQNTNTEAFF. In DNA form, the CDR3 reads TGTGCCAGCTCACCGGGACAGAATACGAACACTGAAGCTTTCTTT.

The chain employs TRBV10-2 and TRBJ2-5; 7 positions match TRBD1. J was trimmed by 5 bases and V by 0 bases; bases with no gene match: 3. The CDR3 loop spans 14 amino acids. The germline V gene encodes CDR1 WSHSY and CDR2 SAAADI. The CDR3 region is CASSESTGLETQYF. CDR3 coding DNA: TGCGCCAGCAGTGAGTCGACAGGGTTGGAGACCCAGTACTTC.

This clonotype was seen ten or more times. V is TRBV6-5 and J is TRBJ1-2; TRBD1 is a possible D gene (5 bases). V dropped 6 bases and J dropped 3 bases, with 11 bases sitting between them. From germline, CDR1 is MNHEY and CDR2 SVGAGI. This CDR3 is built from 13 residues. The CDR3 here is CASSPGGYYGYTF. DNA of the CDR3: TGTGCCAGCAGCCCCGGGGGATACTATGGCTACACCTTC.

This clonotype appeared many times. This rearrangement joins TRBV7-8 to TRBJ2-3; tentative D call: TRBD2 (5 bases). Per the germline V gene, CDR1 is SGHVS and CDR2 is FQNEAQ. The V end lost 5 bases, the J end lost 6 bases, and 18 bases lay between the germline ends. The CDR3 totals 15 residues. The CDR3 is CASSPYFAGPDTQYF. Written as DNA, the CDR3 is TGTGCCAGCAGCCCTTATTTTGCGGGCCCCGATACGCAGTATTTT.

This clonotype came up many times. J is TRBJ1-6 and V is TRBV6-1; no reliable D call. Looked up from germline, CDR1 is MNHNS and CDR2 is SASEGT. The V end lost 7 bases, the J end lost 6 bases, and 13 bases lay between the germline ends. The CDR3 covers 14 residues. DNA of the CDR3: TGTGCCAGCAAGAGACAAGACTTTAATTCACCCCTCCACTTT. This translates into CASKRQDFNSPLHF.

Only a few counts were recorded for this clonotype. The J gene is TRBJ2-1, the V gene TRBV24-1, with D maybe TRBD1 (6 bases). The CDR3 runs 14 residues. Germline-derived CDR1 and CDR2 are KGHDR and SFDVKD. The V gene lost 5 bases and the J gene lost 4 bases, with 11 bases spanning the gap. Here the CDR3 DNA reads TGTGCCACCAGTGCCCCGACAGGATACAATGAGCAGTTCTTC. Its protein product is CATSAPTGYNEQFF.

This clonotype has ten or more counts. The chain couples TRBV6-6 to TRBJ2-1, with 10 bases aligning to TRBD2. V lost 2 bases, J lost 10 bases, and 8 bases stayed unmatched. The CDR3 spans 15 residues. The germline gives CDR1 MNHNY, CDR2 SVGAGI (reference sequence). The CDR3 spells CASSYGSGGAGEQFF. CDR3 DNA sequence: TGTGCCAGCAGTTACGGGAGCGGGGGGGCAGGAGAGCAGTTCTTC.

This clonotype was detected a few times. CDR3 sequence: CASRAISNTGELFF. In DNA form, the CDR3 reads TGCGCCAGCAGGGCAATAAGCAACACCGGGGAGCTGTTTTTT. This sequence joins TRBV10-2 and TRBJ2-2; no definite D call. CDR1 WSHSY and CDR2 SAAADI come from the germline V gene. The CDR3 runs to 14 residues. V lost 6 bases and J lost 2, with 10 bases in between.

The sample holds a few counts of this clonotype. The chain has TRBV2 and TRBJ1-3; tentative D call: TRBD1 (5 bases). The CDR3 runs to 14 residues. V was clipped by 5 bases and J by 0 bases, with 8 bases between them. Germline CDR1 SNHLY, CDR2 FYNNEI. The CDR3 loop is CASSSGLSGNTIYF. DNA of the CDR3: TGTGCCAGCAGTTCAGGGCTCTCTGGAAACACCATATATTTT.

The chain uses TRBV20-1 and TRBJ1-6, with TRBD1 matching 7 bases. CDR3 length: 16 residues. Losses at the gene ends were 0 bases for V and 10 bases for J; bases not matched to a gene: 12. Germline lookup yields CDR1 DFQATT and CDR2 SNEGSKA (reference sequence). CDR3 DNA: TGCAGTGCTAGAGATCTTGGTGACAGGGCGGACTCACCCCTCCACTTT. Its translation is CSARDLGDRADSPLHF.

The gene calls are TRBV30 and TRBJ1-3; D gene unclear. The V gene's germline CDR1 is GTSNPN and CDR2 SVGIG (reference sequence). V was pared by 5 bases and J by 1 base, with 9 bases between. This CDR3 has 13 residues. The CDR3 sequence is CAWGRKSGNTIYF. CDR3 bases: TGTGCCTGGGGACGGAAATCTGGAAACACCATATATTTT.

This clonotype was detected a few times. The chain is built from TRBV7-2 and TRBJ1-2; TRBD1 aligns across 8 bases. The CDR3 has 16 amino acids. From germline, CDR1 is SGHTA and CDR2 FQGNSA. The trim removed 8 bases at V and 6 bases at J, leaving 17 bases unmatched. CDR3 in DNA: TGTGCCAGCTCCCACGTTGGGGGGGCAGGGGGCGATGGCTACACCTTC. The encoded protein is CASSHVGGAGGDGYTF.

The chain is built from TRBV10-2 and TRBJ1-1; D is ambiguous. The CDR3 runs 12 residues. Trimming shortened V by 6 bases and J by 1 base, and 6 bases separated the two germline ends. Germline V gene sequence: CDR1 WSHSY, CDR2 SAAADI. CDR3 nucleotide sequence: TGCGCCAGCAGACGTAGGAACACTGAAGCTTTCTTT. This codes for CASRRRNTEAFF.

This clonotype has a count of ten or more. This CDR3 reads CASSKTRDRATDTQYF. For the CDR3, the DNA is TGTGCCAGCAGCAAAACGAGGGACAGGGCTACAGATACGCAGTATTTT. This chain joins TRBV21-1 and TRBJ2-3; the D segment call TRBD1 is taken from the table without a DNA check. TRBV21-1 is a known pseudogene. The CDR3 runs to 16 residues.

This clonotype came up a few times. This sequence joins TRBV9 and TRBJ1-1; D unclear. The germline gives CDR1 SGDLS, CDR2 YYNGEE. There are 15 residues in the CDR3. V was cut by 1 base and J by 5 bases, with 15 bases left in between. For the CDR3, the DNA is TGTGCCAGCAGCGTATACGGGTCGGAGAGTACTGAAGCTTTCTTT. This gives the protein CASSVYGSESTEAFF.

This sequence joins TRBV28 and TRBJ1-2; no definite D call. Germline CDR1 and CDR2: MDHEN and SYDVKM. The germline V and J ends were trimmed by 7 bases and 0 bases, with 9 bases remaining between them. The CDR3 runs 13 residues. In DNA, the CDR3 is TGTGCCAGCACCGAACCCGCTAACTATGGCTACACCTTC. It specifies CASTEPANYGYTF.

This clonotype was seen many times. The V and J genes are TRBV28 and TRBJ2-1; D is perhaps TRBD1 or TRBD2 (5 bases each). Trimming cost V 4 bases and J 0 bases, with 16 bases left between them. This CDR3 has 17 amino acids. From germline, CDR1 is MDHEN and CDR2 SYDVKM. Here the CDR3 DNA reads TGTGCCAGCAGTTCCTCCGGGACCAGGCGCTCCTACAATGAGCAGTTCTTC. Amino acids: CASSSSGTRRSYNEQFF. Looking up the rest from reference TRBV28 and TRBJ2-1 gives the full variable domain: DVKVTQSSRYLVKRTGEKVFLECVQDMDHENMFWYRQDPGLGLRLIYFSYDVKMKEKGDIPEGYSVSREKKERFSLILESASTNQTSMYLCASSSSGTRRSYNEQFFGPGTRLTVL.

This clonotype has ten or more counts. The rearrangement uses TRBV27 and TRBJ2-5; no definite D call. This CDR3 spans 14 amino acids. CDR1 and CDR2 from the germline V gene are MNHEY and SMNVEV (reference sequence). Trimming removed 1 base at V and 10 bases at J, with 16 bases between. CDR3 bases: TGTGCCAGCAGTTTATTAGGAAAACCTGAAAGCCAGTACTTC. Its protein product is CASSLLGKPESQYF.

This clonotype was picked up many times. This sequence joins TRBV5-6 and TRBJ2-3; the D is unclear. This CDR3 has 13 amino acids. V lost 3 bases, J lost 5 bases, and 10 bases lay in between. The germline gives CDR1 SGHDT, CDR2 YYEEEE. The CDR3 reads CASSSPQRDTQYF. CDR3 nucleotide sequence: TGTGCCAGCAGCTCCCCACAGCGAGATACGCAGTATTTT.

CDR3 sequence reads: CASSSRQANYEQYF. CDR3 DNA: TGTGCCAGCAGCTCCCGACAGGCTAACTACGAGCAGTACTTC. The rearrangement links TRBV7-2 to TRBJ2-7; D may be TRBD1 (6 bases). V lost 4 bases, J lost 3 bases, and 13 bases lay in between. The CDR3 extends over 14 amino acids. Germline V lookup: CDR1 SGHTA, CDR2 FQGNSA.

This clonotype showed up just a few times. The V call is TRBV12-3 or TRBV12-4, the J call TRBJ1-5; no clear D. V was clipped by 4 bases and J by 5 bases, with 9 bases between them. The CDR3 loop spans 13 amino acids. The CDR3 is CASSSLGYQPQHF. The CDR3 DNA reads as TGTGCCAGCAGTTCGTTAGGGTATCAGCCCCAGCATTTT.